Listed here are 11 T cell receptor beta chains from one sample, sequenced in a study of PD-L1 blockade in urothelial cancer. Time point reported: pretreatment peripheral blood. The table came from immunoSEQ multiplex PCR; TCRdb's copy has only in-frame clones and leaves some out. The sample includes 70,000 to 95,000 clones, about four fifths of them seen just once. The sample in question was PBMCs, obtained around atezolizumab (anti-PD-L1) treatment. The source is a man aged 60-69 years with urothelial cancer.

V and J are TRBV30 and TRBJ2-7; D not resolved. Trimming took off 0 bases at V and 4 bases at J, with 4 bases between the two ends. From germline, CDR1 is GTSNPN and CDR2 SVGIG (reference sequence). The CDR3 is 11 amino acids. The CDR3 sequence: CAWSVRYEQYF. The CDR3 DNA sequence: TGTGCCTGGAGTGTCAGATACGAGCAGTACTTC.

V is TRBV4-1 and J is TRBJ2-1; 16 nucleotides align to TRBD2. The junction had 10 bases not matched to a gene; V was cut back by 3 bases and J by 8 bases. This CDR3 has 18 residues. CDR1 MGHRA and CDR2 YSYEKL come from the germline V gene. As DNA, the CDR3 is TGCGCCAGCAGCCAGCCGGGACTAGCGGGAGGGCCCGGGGATGAGCAGTTCTTC. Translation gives CASSQPGLAGGPGDEQFF.

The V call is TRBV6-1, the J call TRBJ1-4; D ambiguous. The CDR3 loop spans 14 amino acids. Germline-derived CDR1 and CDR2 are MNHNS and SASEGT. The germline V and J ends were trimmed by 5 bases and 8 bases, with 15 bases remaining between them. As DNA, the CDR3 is TGTGCCAGCAGTTTCGAGGGAATAGGCGAAAAACTGTTTTTT. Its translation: CASSFEGIGEKLFF.

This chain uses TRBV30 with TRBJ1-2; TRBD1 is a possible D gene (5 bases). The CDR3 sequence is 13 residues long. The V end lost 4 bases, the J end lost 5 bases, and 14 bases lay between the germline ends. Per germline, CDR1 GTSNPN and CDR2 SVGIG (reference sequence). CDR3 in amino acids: CAWIGGGGYGYTF. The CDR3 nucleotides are TGTGCCTGGATTGGCGGGGGAGGGTATGGCTACACCTTC. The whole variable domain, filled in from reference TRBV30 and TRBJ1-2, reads SQTIHQWPATLVQPVGSPLSLECTVEGTSNPNLYWYRQAAGRGLQLLFYSVGIGQISSEVPQNLSASRPQDRQFILSSKKLLLSDSGFYLCAWIGGGGYGYTFGSGTRLTVV.

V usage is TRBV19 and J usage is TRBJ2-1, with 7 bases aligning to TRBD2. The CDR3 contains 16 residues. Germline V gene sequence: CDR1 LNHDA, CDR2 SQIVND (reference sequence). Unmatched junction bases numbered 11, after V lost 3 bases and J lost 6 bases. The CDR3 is CASSMFLGGGFNEQFF. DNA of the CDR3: TGTGCCAGTAGTATGTTTCTGGGGGGAGGGTTCAATGAGCAGTTCTTC.

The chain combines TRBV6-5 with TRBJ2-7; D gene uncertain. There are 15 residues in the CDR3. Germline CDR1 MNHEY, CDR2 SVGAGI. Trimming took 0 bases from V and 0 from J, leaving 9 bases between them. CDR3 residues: CASSYSSGYSYEQYF. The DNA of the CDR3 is TGTGCCAGCAGTTACTCGAGTGGTTACTCCTACGAGCAGTACTTC.

The CDR3 spells CASSLGRTGAFF. Here the CDR3 DNA reads TGTGCCAGCAGCTTAGGCCGGACAGGGGCTTTCTTT. The chain is built from TRBV13 and TRBJ1-1; 8 bases align to TRBD1. CDR1 and CDR2 (germline): PRHDT, FYEKMQ (reference sequence). The CDR3 totals 12 residues. V shed 0 bases and J 11 bases; nucleotides not matched to a gene: 2. Using reference TRBV13 and TRBJ1-1 for the parts outside the CDR3, the full variable domain is AAGVIQSPRHLIKEKRETATLKCYPIPRHDTVYWYQQGPGQDPQFLISFYEKMQSDKGSIPDRFSAQQFSDYHSELNMSSLELGDSALYFCASSLGRTGAFFGQGTRLTVV.

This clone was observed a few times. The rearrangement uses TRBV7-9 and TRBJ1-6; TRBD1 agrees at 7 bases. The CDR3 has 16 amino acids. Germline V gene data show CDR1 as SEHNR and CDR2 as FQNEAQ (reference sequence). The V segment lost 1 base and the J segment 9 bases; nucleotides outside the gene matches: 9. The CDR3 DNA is TGTGCCAGCAGCTTAGTTTCCGGGACAGTAGGTTCACCCCTCCACTTT. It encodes CASSLVSGTVGSPLHF.

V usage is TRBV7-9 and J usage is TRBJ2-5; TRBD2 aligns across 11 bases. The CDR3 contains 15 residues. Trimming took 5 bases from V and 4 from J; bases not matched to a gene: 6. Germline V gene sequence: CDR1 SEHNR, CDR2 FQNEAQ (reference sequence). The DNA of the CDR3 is TGTGCCAGCAGCCTACCGGGACTAGCGGTAGAGACCCAGTACTTC. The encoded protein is CASSLPGLAVETQYF.

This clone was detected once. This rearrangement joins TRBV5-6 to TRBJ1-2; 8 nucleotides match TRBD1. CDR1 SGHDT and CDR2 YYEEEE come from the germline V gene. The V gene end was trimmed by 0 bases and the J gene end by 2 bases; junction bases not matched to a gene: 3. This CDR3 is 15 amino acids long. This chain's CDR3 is CASSLGDRLNYGYTF. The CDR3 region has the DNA TGTGCCAGCAGCTTGGGGGACAGGCTAAACTATGGCTACACCTTC.

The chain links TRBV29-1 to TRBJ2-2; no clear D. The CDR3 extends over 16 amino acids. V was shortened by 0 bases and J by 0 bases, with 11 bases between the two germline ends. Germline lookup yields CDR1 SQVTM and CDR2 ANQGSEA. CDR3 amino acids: CSVEDRHSTNTGELFF. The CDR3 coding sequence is TGCAGCGTTGAAGATCGTCACAGTACGAACACCGGGGAGCTGTTTTTT.